These T cell receptor beta chains were read from a single sample in a study of CD4 T cells in relation to SARS-CoV-2 and coronaviruses. Their specific antigens are unknown. Only in-frame clones appear in the TCRdb table, and some are missing; sequencing was by immunoSEQ multiplex PCR. The table has roughly 10,000 clones, roughly 81% seen once. Sequencing was performed on CD4+ T cells from PBMCs, cultured in vitro. All receptors derive from a human donor in good health. The CDR3 runs from the conserved cysteine through the conserved F or W. A D gene is named only where the DNA matches it firmly. Size is omitted from some rows. Given values are once, few, many or a class for expanded clones.

len,abundance,j_gene,v_gene,d_gene,CDR3aa,CDR3nt
14,-,TRBJ1-5,TRBV2,-,CASSRGRDHQPQHF,TGTGCCAGCAGTAGGGGCAGGGACCATCAGCCCCAGCATTTT
13,-,TRBJ1-1,TRBV19,-,CASSPLTGIEAFF,TGTGCCAGTAGTCCGCTGACGGGAATCGAAGCTTTCTTT
14,-,TRBJ2-7,TRBV4-2,-,CASSQERAVGEQYF,TGTGCCAGCAGCCAAGAACGTGCCGTAGGGGAGCAGTACTTC
11,-,TRBJ2-2,TRBV2,-,CASRSSGELFF,TGTGCCAGCAGAAGTTCCGGGGAGCTGTTTTTT
15,-,TRBJ2-1,TRBV27,-,CASSLFGSSYNEQFF,TGTGCCAGCAGTTTATTCGGGAGCTCCTACAATGAGCAGTTCTTC
16,once,TRBJ1-2,TRBV4-1,-,CASSQVANTPNYGYTF,TGCGCCAGCAGCCAAGTAGCGAACACCCCTAACTATGGCTACACCTTC
17,few,TRBJ1-3,TRBV7-6,TRBD1,CASSTRTGINSGNTIYF,TGTGCCAGCAGCACCAGGACAGGGATCAACTCTGGAAACACCATATATTTT
13,-,TRBJ2-3,TRBV11-3,-,CASSLVSTDTQYF,TGTGCCAGCAGCTTAGTAAGCACAGATACGCAGTATTTT
13,-,TRBJ2-1,TRBV6-4,-,CASSDPDRNEQFF,TGTGCCAGCAGTGACCCGGACCGCAATGAGCAGTTCTTC
11,-,TRBJ2-7,TRBV3-1/TRBV3-2,-,CASSQGTGTYF,TGTGCCAGCAGCCAAGGCACAGGGACCTACTTC
14,-,TRBJ1-5,TRBV19,-,CASSIWGDDQPQHF,TGTGCCAGTAGTATCTGGGGTGACGACCAGCCCCAGCATTTT
12,-,TRBJ2-7,TRBV6-5,-,CASSSGLLEQYF,TGTGCCAGCAGTTCGGGACTCCTCGAGCAGTACTTC
13,-,TRBJ2-7,TRBV19,TRBD2,CASWSSGSYEQYF,TGTGCCAGTTGGTCGAGCGGGAGCTACGAGCAGTACTTC
15,-,TRBJ2-3,TRBV19,-,CASSIGDSSTDTQYF,TGTGCCAGTAGTATTGGGGACTCGAGCACAGATACGCAGTATTTT
15,-,TRBJ2-3,TRBV6-5,-,CASSYDSLSTDTQYF,TGTGCCAGCAGTTACGACAGTTTAAGCACAGATACGCAGTATTTT
15,-,TRBJ2-1,TRBV5-4,TRBD1,CASSLPKQGVNEQFF,TGTGCCAGCAGCTTGCCTAAACAGGGGGTGAATGAGCAGTTCTTC
15,-,TRBJ1-1,TRBV7-3,-,CASSAHQGPGTEAFF,TGTGCCAGCAGCGCCCATCAGGGGCCGGGCACTGAAGCTTTCTTT
14,-,TRBJ2-2,TRBV18,-,CASSPPLDTGELFF,TGTGCCAGCTCACCACCGCTGGACACCGGGGAGCTGTTTTTT
15,-,TRBJ2-3,TRBV9,-,CASSVVAGGSDTQYF,TGTGCCAGCAGCGTAGTCGCAGGGGGGTCAGATACGCAGTATTTT
14,-,TRBJ1-2,TRBV19,TRBD1,CASSIWRTGGTATF,TGTGCCAGTAGTATTTGGCGAACAGGGGGGACTGCCACCTTC
12,once,TRBJ2-2,TRBV12-3/TRBV12-4,-,CASSLISGELFF,TGTGCCAGCAGTTTAATCAGCGGGGAGCTGTTTTTT
16,-,TRBJ2-2,TRBV3-1/TRBV3-2,TRBD2,CASSQVTSGGTGELFF,TGTGCCAGCAGCCAAGTCACTAGCGGGGGCACCGGGGAGCTGTTTTTT
16,-,TRBJ2-1,TRBV19,TRBD1,CASSMEGQGFMNEQFF,TGTGCCAGTAGTATGGAGGGACAGGGGTTCATGAATGAGCAGTTCTTC
12,-,TRBJ2-7,TRBV5-1,-,CASSRSETEQYF,TGCGCCAGCAGCCGGTCGGAGACCGAGCAGTACTTC
13,few,TRBJ2-2,TRBV29-1,-,CSVRLSGTGELFF,TGCAGCGTGCGCCTGTCGGGCACCGGGGAGCTGTTTTTT
15,once,TRBJ2-1,TRBV7-3,-,CASSHPGALNNEQFF,TGTGCCAGCAGTCACCCAGGGGCCCTTAACAATGAGCAGTTCTTC
14,-,TRBJ1-1,TRBV5-1,TRBD1,CASSLQGGPTEAFF,TGCGCCAGCAGCTTGCAGGGGGGGCCCACTGAAGCTTTCTTT
15,-,TRBJ2-6,TRBV6-5,-,CASRKQGSGANVLTF,TGTGCCAGCAGAAAACAGGGCTCTGGGGCCAACGTCCTGACTTTC
13,once,TRBJ2-5,TRBV11-2,-,CASSSLGEETQYF,TGTGCCAGCAGCTCCTTAGGGGAAGAGACCCAGTACTTC
14,-,TRBJ2-7,TRBV7-2,-,CASGPPNRVYEQYF,TGTGCCAGCGGTCCCCCAAACAGGGTCTACGAGCAGTACTTC
11,-,TRBJ2-3,TRBV6-5,-,CASIALDTQYF,TGTGCCAGCATAGCCTTGGATACGCAGTATTTT
14,-,TRBJ1-4,TRBV6-5,TRBD1,CASSQTGGWEKLFF,TGTGCCAGCAGTCAGACAGGGGGTTGGGAAAAACTGTTTTTT
15,-,TRBJ2-1,TRBV18,TRBD2,CASSPSTSGRNEQFF,TGTGCCAGCTCACCAAGCACTAGCGGGAGGAATGAGCAGTTCTTC
15,-,TRBJ2-2,TRBV7-8,-,CASSFGGGNTGELFF,TGTGCCAGCAGCTTCGGCGGCGGAAACACCGGGGAGCTGTTTTTT
16,-,TRBJ2-1,TRBV5-1,-,CASSLGLVRSYNEQFF,TGCGCCAGCAGTCTTGGGTTAGTGAGGTCCTACAATGAGCAGTTCTTC
15,-,TRBJ2-1,TRBV9,TRBD2,CASSQAAGDYNEQFF,TGTGCCAGCAGCCAGGCGGCGGGAGACTACAATGAGCAGTTCTTC